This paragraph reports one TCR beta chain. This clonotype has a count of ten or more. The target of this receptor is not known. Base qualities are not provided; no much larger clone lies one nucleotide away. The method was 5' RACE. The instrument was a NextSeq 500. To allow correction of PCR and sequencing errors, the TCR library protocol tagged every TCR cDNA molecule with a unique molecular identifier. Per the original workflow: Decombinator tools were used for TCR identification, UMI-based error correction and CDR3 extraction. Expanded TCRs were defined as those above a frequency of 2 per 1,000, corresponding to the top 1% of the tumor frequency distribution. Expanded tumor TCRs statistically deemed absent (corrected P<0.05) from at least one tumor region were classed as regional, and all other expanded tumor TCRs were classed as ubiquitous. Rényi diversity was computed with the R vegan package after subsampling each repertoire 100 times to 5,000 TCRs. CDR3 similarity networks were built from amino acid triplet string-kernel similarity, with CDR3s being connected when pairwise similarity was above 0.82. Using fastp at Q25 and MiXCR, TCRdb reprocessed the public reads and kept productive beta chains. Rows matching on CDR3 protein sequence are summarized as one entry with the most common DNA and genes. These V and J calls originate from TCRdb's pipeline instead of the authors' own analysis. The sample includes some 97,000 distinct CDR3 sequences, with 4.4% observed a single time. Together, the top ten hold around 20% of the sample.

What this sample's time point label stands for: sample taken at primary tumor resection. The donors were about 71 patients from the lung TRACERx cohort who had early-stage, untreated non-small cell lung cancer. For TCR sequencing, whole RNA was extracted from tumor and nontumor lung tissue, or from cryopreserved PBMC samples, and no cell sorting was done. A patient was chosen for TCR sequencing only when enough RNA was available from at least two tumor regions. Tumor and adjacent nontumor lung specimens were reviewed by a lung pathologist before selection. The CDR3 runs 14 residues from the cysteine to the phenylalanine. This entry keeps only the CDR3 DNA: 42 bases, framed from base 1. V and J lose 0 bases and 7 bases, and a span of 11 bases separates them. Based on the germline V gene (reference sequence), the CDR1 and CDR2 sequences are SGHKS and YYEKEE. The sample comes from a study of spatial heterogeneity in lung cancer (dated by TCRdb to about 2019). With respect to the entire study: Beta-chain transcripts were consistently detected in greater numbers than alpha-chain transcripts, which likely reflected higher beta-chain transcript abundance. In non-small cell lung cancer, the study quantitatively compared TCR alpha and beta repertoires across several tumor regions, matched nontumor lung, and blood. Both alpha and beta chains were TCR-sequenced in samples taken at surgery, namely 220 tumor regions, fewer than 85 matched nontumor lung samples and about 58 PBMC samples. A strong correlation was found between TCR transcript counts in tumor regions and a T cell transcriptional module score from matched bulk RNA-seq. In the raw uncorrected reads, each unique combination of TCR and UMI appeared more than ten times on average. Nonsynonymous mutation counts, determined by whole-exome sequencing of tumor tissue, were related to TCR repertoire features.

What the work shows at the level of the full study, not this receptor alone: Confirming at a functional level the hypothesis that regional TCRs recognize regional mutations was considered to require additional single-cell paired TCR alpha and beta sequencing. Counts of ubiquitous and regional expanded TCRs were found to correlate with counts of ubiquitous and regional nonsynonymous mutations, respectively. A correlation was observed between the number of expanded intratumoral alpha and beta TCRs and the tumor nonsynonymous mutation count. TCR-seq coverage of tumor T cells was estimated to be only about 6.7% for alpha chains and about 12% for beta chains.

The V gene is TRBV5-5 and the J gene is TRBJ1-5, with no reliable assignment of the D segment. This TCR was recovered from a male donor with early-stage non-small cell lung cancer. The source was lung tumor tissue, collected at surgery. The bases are TGTGCCAGCAGCTTGGGGGCAGCCGGCCAGCCCCAGCATTTT. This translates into CASSLGAAGQPQHF.